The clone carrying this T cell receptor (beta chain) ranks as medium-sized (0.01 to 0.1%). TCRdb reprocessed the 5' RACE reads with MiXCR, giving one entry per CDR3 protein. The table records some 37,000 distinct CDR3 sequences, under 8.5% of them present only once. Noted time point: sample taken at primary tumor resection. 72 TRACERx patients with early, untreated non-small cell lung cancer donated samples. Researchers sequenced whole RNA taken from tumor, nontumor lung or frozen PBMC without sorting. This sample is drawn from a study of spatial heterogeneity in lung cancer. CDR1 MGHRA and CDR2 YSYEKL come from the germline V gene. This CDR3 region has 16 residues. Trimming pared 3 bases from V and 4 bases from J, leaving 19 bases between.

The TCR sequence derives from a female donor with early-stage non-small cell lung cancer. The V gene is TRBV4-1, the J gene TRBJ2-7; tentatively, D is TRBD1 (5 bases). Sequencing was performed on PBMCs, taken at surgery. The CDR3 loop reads CASSHTWPRGLYEQYF. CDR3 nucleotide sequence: TGCGCCAGCAGCCATACCTGGCCAAGGGGCCTATACGAGCAGTACTTC.